This T cell receptor (beta chain) is from a study of blood T cell repertoires in COVID-19. Study-level background: T cells, B-cell-depleted T cells, or PBMCs provided the cDNA or gDNA that served as material.

In the source study's methods: Estimated nucleated cell counts came from reference gene primer amplification. Sequencing was performed with immunoSEQ multiplex PCR; in TCRdb, only in-frame clones are kept and a portion is missing. V and J calls and clone size are given by that table; D and trimming were obtained from the DNA. Among some 160,000 clones listed, about 83% were seen once. In its sample, this clone was seen once. The specimen was peripheral blood. The clonotype was recovered from a woman between 65 and 79 years old with COVID-19, enrolled during active disease.

CDR3 sequence (DNA): TGTGCCAGCAGTGTACAGAATAGCAATCAGCCCCAGCATTTT. Translating gives CASSVQNSNQPQHF. This chain connects TRBV2 to TRBJ1-5; no clear D gene. The ends were cut back, 4 bases at V and 0 bases at J, with 7 bases in the middle. CDR1 and CDR2 (germline): SNHLY, FYNNEI. This CDR3 has 14 residues.